This T cell receptor beta chain was observed in a study of blood T cells in healthy people across ages. Study outcomes and limitations: Investigators viewed diversity estimates from one million T cells as underestimates, the study reported. Age advanced and TCR beta diversity per million T cells fell, roughly linearly.

The V gene's germline CDR1 is KGHSH and CDR2 LQKENI. There are 13 residues in the CDR3. In its sample, this clonotype was seen a few times. The antigen remains undetermined. A second about 6 to 12 cycle PCR used barcoded and J-beta primers. A 12-random-nucleotide template-switch adaptor tagged each cDNA molecule. TCRdb called the 5' RACE reads again in MiXCR, with one record for every CDR3 protein. The sample has some 750,000 distinct CDR3 sequences, about 20% seen once. The genes are TRBV18 and TRBJ2-5; D is ambiguous. The DNA end is a closer match to TRBJ2-7, so the J assignment may be wrong. The sample was blood. This receptor was obtained from a man in his 70s in good health. The CDR3: CASSPPWAYEQYV. As DNA, the CDR3 is TGTGCCAGCTCACCACCTTGGGCTTACGAGCAGTACGTC.